These 26 T cell receptor beta chains were all obtained from the same sample, sequenced in a study of blood T cell repertoires in COVID-19. Sequenced by immunoSEQ multiplex PCR; TCRdb stores in-frame clones only, minus some. The table shows roughly 120,000 clones, with over 75% occurring only once. The sequencing input was peripheral blood. The receptors were sampled from a man older than 75 with acute or convalescent COVID-19.

The chain combines TRBV7-2 with TRBJ2-5; 8 nucleotides align to TRBD2. The germline gives CDR1 SGHTA, CDR2 FQGNSA. CDR3 size: 15 residues. With V trimmed by 5 bases and J by 5 bases, 10 bases remained unmatched. The CDR3 sequence: CASSQTSGKRETQYF. CDR3 nucleotide sequence: TGTGCCAGCAGCCAAACTAGCGGAAAGCGGGAGACCCAGTACTTC.

V usage is TRBV10-3 and J usage is TRBJ2-5, with 9 bases lining up with TRBD1. The germline gives CDR1 ENHRY, CDR2 SYGVKD. V lost 6 bases and J lost 3; bases outside the gene matches: 5. CDR3 length equals 14 residues. This CDR3 is CAIRRDRDEETQYF. CDR3 coding DNA: TGTGCCATCAGGCGGGACAGGGATGAAGAGACCCAGTACTTC.

The V call is TRBV11-1, the J call TRBJ2-5, with 13 bases fitting TRBD2. CDR1 and CDR2 (germline): SGHAT, FQDESV (reference sequence). This CDR3 has 15 residues. V gave up 5 bases and J gave up 4 bases; unmatched junction bases: 4. The CDR3 coding sequence is TGTGCCAGCAGCGGGGGACTAGCGGGACGAGAGACCCAGTACTTC. Protein: CASSGGLAGRETQYF.

The rearrangement uses TRBV12-3 or TRBV12-4 and TRBJ1-4, with D hard to call. Deletions cut 3 bases from V and 8 bases from J, with 4 bases between. The CDR3 covers 11 residues. The CDR3 DNA sequence: TGTGCCAGCAGTTTGAGGGAAAAACTGTTTTTT. Protein sequence: CASSLREKLFF.

The chain links TRBV5-1 to TRBJ2-1; maybe TRBD2 (5 bases). The CDR3 covers 12 residues. V dropped 3 bases and J dropped 7 bases, with 8 bases sitting between them. The V gene's germline CDR1 is SGHRS and CDR2 YFSETQ. The CDR3 loop is CASSWTDNEQFF. CDR3 DNA sequence: TGCGCCAGCAGCTGGACTGATAATGAGCAGTTCTTC.

This clone was recorded a few times. V is TRBV7-9 and J is TRBJ2-7; D gene uncertain. The V gene lost 4 bases and the J gene lost 3 bases, with 7 bases spanning the gap. The CDR3 is 12 residues long. Germline assignment: CDR1 SEHNR and CDR2 FQNEAQ (reference sequence). CDR3 region: CASSSLYYEQYF. The CDR3 DNA sequence: TGTGCCAGCAGCTCCCTTTACTACGAGCAGTACTTC. Supplemented by reference TRBV7-9 and TRBJ2-7, the full variable domain reads DTGVSQNPRHKITKRGQNVTFRCDPISEHNRLYWYRQTLGQGPEFLTYFQNEAQLEKSRLLSDRFSAERPKGSFSTLEIQRTEQGDSAMYLCASSSLYYEQYFGPGTRLTVT.

The J gene is TRBJ1-2, the V gene TRBV19; perhaps TRBD1 as D (6 bases). This CDR3 region has 13 residues. V dropped 10 bases and J dropped 0 bases, with 12 bases sitting between them. From germline, CDR1 is LNHDA and CDR2 SQIVND (reference sequence). CDR3 protein: CATSGVANYGYTF. DNA of the CDR3: TGTGCCACCTCAGGGGTAGCTAACTATGGCTACACCTTC.

The chain couples TRBV18 to TRBJ2-7; 8 bases agree with TRBD1. The junction had 7 bases not matched to a gene; V was cut back by 3 bases and J by 3 bases. CDR3 length: 15 residues. Per germline, CDR1 KGHSH and CDR2 LQKENI. The CDR3 DNA reads as TGTGCCAGCTCACCTGGGGGACAGGAAAGCTACGAGCAGTACTTC. Its protein is CASSPGGQESYEQYF. Together with reference TRBV18 and TRBJ2-7, the CDR3 gives the full variable domain: NAGVMQNPRHLVRRRGQEARLRCSPMKGHSHVYWYRQLPEEGLKFMVYLQKENIIDESGMPKERFSAEFPKEGPSILRIQQVVRGDSAAYFCASSPGGQESYEQYFGPGTRLTVT.

The chain links TRBV7-2 to TRBJ1-4; no definite D call. The CDR3 runs to 17 residues. The V end lost 2 bases, the J end lost 0 bases, and 13 bases lay between the germline ends. Germline lookup yields CDR1 SGHTA and CDR2 FQGNSA. CDR3 nucleotides: TGTGCCAGCAGCTTACGAGGCGCCCCCACAACTAATGAAAAACTGTTTTTT. Protein sequence: CASSLRGAPTTNEKLFF.

This chain connects TRBV5-6 to TRBJ2-3; TRBD2 aligns across 9 bases. The length of the CDR3 is 15 residues. Unmatched junction bases numbered 2, after V lost 1 base and J lost 2 bases. Germline V lookup: CDR1 SGHDT, CDR2 YYEEEE. The CDR3 spells CASSLLAGSTDTQYF. Written as DNA, the CDR3 is TGTGCCAGCAGCTTGCTAGCGGGATCCACAGATACGCAGTATTTT. Full variable domain (remainder filled in from reference TRBV5-6 and TRBJ2-3): DAGVTQSPTHLIKTRGQQVTLRCSPKSGHDTVSWYQQALGQGPQFIFQYYEEEERQRGNFPDRFSGHQFPNYSSELNVNALLLGDSALYLCASSLLAGSTDTQYFGPGTRLTVL.

The rearrangement uses TRBV19 and TRBJ2-5, with 10 bases identical to TRBD2. The J segment lost 4 bases and the V segment lost 7 bases, leaving 6 bases of the junction unmatched. The CDR3 has 14 amino acids. Germline CDR1 is LNHDA and CDR2 is SQIVND (reference sequence). The CDR3, as DNA: TGTGCCAGTAAGGTAGCGGGAGGTGGAGAGACCCAGTACTTC. This translates into CASKVAGGGETQYF.

The rearrangement uses TRBV19 and TRBJ2-2; possibly TRBD1 for D (6 bases). There are 14 residues in the CDR3. Deletions cut 3 bases from V and 4 bases from J, with 9 bases between. Germline loops: CDR1 LNHDA, CDR2 SQIVND (reference sequence). The CDR3 here is CASSIAQGTGELFF. For the CDR3, the DNA is TGTGCCAGTAGTATCGCACAGGGCACCGGGGAGCTGTTTTTT.

This rearrangement joins TRBV28 to TRBJ2-5, with TRBD2 matching 7 bases. Unmatched junction bases numbered 9, after V lost 5 bases and J lost 6 bases. Per germline, CDR1 MDHEN and CDR2 SYDVKM. The CDR3 spans 14 residues. The CDR3 protein is CASSPSLAQQTQYF. The CDR3 DNA sequence: TGTGCCAGCAGTCCCTCACTAGCGCAACAGACCCAGTACTTC.

The chain recombines TRBV5-8 with TRBJ2-2; the D gene is possibly TRBD2 (6 bases). There are 12 residues in the CDR3. CDR1 is SGHTS and CDR2 is YDEGEE in the germline V gene. With 5 bases removed from V and 7 bases from J, the gap between germline ends came to 9 bases. The CDR3 DNA follows: TGTGCCAGCAGATGGAGGGACGGGGAGCTGTTTTTT. It is translated as CASRWRDGELFF.

V usage is TRBV19 and J usage is TRBJ1-3; D is perhaps TRBD1 (6 bases). Germline V gene data show CDR1 as LNHDA and CDR2 as SQIVND (reference sequence). This CDR3 has 16 residues. Trimming left V 5 bases short and J 0 bases short, with 14 bases between. CDR3 bases: TGTGCCAGTAGTGCTGTACAGGGAAACTCTGGAAACACCATATATTTT. As protein: CASSAVQGNSGNTIYF.

This chain links TRBV20-1 with TRBJ1-5; a weak D match, TRBD1 (5 bases). Germline assignment: CDR1 DFQATT and CDR2 SNEGSKA (reference sequence). Trimming shortened V by 3 bases and J by 11 bases, and 11 bases separated the two germline ends. The CDR3 spans 11 residues. CDR3 DNA: TGCAGTGCTAGTTCAGGGACTTCCCAGCATTTT. Encoded protein: CSASSGTSQHF.

This chain joins TRBV7-9 and TRBJ2-3, with TRBD2 as a possible D gene (5 bases). V was trimmed by 5 bases and J by 2 bases, leaving 14 bases between them. The CDR3 contains 15 residues. Germline-derived CDR1 and CDR2 are SEHNR and FQNEAQ (reference sequence). The chain's CDR3 is CASSTGNSHTDTQYF. DNA for the CDR3: TGTGCCAGCAGCACCGGGAACAGCCACACAGATACGCAGTATTTT.

The chain links TRBV6-5 to TRBJ2-1; the match to TRBD1 covers 7 bases. CDR3 length equals 15 residues. Germline CDR1 reads MNHEY; CDR2 reads SVGAGI. Trimming at V came to 10 bases and at J to 8 bases, leaving 17 bases not matched to a gene. CDR3 sequence reads: CATPRQGPRSDEQFF. In DNA form, the CDR3 reads TGTGCCACACCGAGACAGGGCCCAAGGAGCGATGAGCAGTTCTTC.

This chain connects TRBV20-1 to TRBJ2-7; weak D call: TRBD2 (5 bases). V was trimmed by 6 bases and J by 6 bases, leaving 12 bases between them. The CDR3 sequence is 11 residues long. The germline V gene has CDR1 DFQATT and CDR2 SNEGSKA (reference sequence). The CDR3, as DNA: TGCAGTGCCGAGCCTGGGAGCGAGCAGTACTTC. This translates into CSAEPGSEQYF.

The J gene is TRBJ2-7, the V gene TRBV5-1, with a tentative D call TRBD2 (6 bases). CDR3 size: 15 residues. Between the trimmed V and J ends, which lost 0 bases and 5 bases, there was a span of 15 bases. The germline gives CDR1 SGHRS, CDR2 YFSETQ. CDR3 amino acids: CASSLGEAPLDEQYF. Here the CDR3 DNA reads TGCGCCAGCAGCTTGGGGGAGGCCCCCTTGGACGAGCAGTACTTC.

Here the CDR3 reads CASSLVQGIDTQYF. CDR3 coding DNA: TGTGCCAGCAGCTTAGTACAGGGGATAGATACGCAGTATTTT. The V call is TRBV7-9, the J call TRBJ2-3; 7 bases line up with TRBD1. The CDR3 totals 14 residues. Germline V gene lookup returns CDR1 SEHNR and CDR2 FQNEAQ (reference sequence). With 1 base clipped from V and 5 bases from J, the junction kept 3 bases outside the gene matches.

This chain joins TRBV10-3 and TRBJ2-3, with a possible D match to TRBD2 (6 bases). Germline V gives CDR1 ENHRY, CDR2 SYGVKD. The CDR3 sequence is 17 residues long. Trimming removed 4 bases at V and 0 bases at J, with 17 bases between. The CDR3: CAISVDRDSRSTDTQYF. The CDR3 DNA is TGTGCCATCAGTGTCGACCGGGACTCAAGAAGCACAGATACGCAGTATTTT.

This clone was recorded only once. This chain uses TRBV28 with TRBJ1-2, with D perhaps TRBD1 (5 bases). The CDR3 is made up of 13 amino acids. Germline assignment: CDR1 MDHEN and CDR2 SYDVKM. V gave up 8 bases and J gave up 8 bases, with 18 bases separating them. The CDR3 protein is CASLRQGGVGYTF. The CDR3 coding sequence is TGTGCCAGCCTCAGGCAGGGAGGCGTAGGCTACACCTTC.

This rearrangement joins TRBV3-1 (or the pseudogene TRBV3-2) to TRBJ2-7, with 8 bases that match TRBD1. Germline V gene data show CDR1 as LGHDT and CDR2 as YNNKEL (reference sequence). V gave up 1 base and J gave up 3 bases; unmatched junction bases: 2. CDR3 length equals 14 residues. This chain's CDR3 is CASSQGQGFYEQYF. CDR3 nucleotide sequence: TGTGCCAGCAGCCAAGGACAGGGGTTCTACGAGCAGTACTTC.

In its sample, this clone was seen once. The chain links TRBV6-5 to TRBJ1-2, with a possible D match to TRBD1 (6 bases). The CDR3 is made up of 15 amino acids. V was shortened by 2 bases and J by 9 bases, with 19 bases between the two germline ends. Looked up from germline, CDR1 is MNHEY and CDR2 is SVGAGI. DNA of the CDR3: TGTGCCAGCAGTTACCTCGTGACAGGCATGCATAGCTACACCTTC. Residues: CASSYLVTGMHSYTF.

The chain recombines TRBV19 with TRBJ1-6; D uncertain. The V end was cut by 9 bases, the J end by 0 bases, with 15 bases between. The germline V gene encodes CDR1 LNHDA and CDR2 SQIVND (reference sequence). The CDR3 is 16 residues long. CDR3 nucleotides: TGTGCCAGACCAAACACGGGGAGCTCCTATAATTCACCCCTCCACTTT. The encoded protein is CARPNTGSSYNSPLHF.